The clone carrying this TCR beta chain was recorded once. Its antigen is currently unknown. Sequencing was performed with immunoSEQ multiplex PCR; in TCRdb, only in-frame clones are kept and a portion is missing. The sample records 130,000 to 150,000 clones, about 88% being singletons. The CDR3 has 18 amino acids. The V and J ends lost 3 bases and 3 bases respectively, with 21 bases between them. The V gene's germline CDR1 is SGHVS and CDR2 FQNEAQ. The sample comes from a study of cytomegalovirus exposure and HLA in healthy donors. Study information: The roughly 120 validation repertoires matched the roughly 700 first-cohort repertoires in platform, a later analysis reported. Study conclusions and caveats: First-cohort TCR clusters tended to co-occur in the 95 to 150 validation repertoires, a later analysis found. Associated with cytomegalovirus, according to the listing, were around 160 TCR beta chains.

A 120-subject validation cohort, separate from the approximately 720-subject first cohort, supplied the donors. V and J are TRBV7-8 and TRBJ1-3; tentative D call: TRBD1 (5 bases). Sequences were obtained from PBMCs. This TCR derives from a woman younger than 35 in good health and CMV-seropositive. This chain's CDR3 is CASSLHRGGESGGNTIYF. The CDR3 bases are TGTGCCAGCAGCTTGCATCGGGGCGGGGAGTCGGGTGGAAACACCATATATTTT.